Below, 6 T cell receptor beta chains from the same sample are listed, as sequenced in a study of PD-L1 blockade in urothelial cancer (dated by TCRdb to the late 2010s). The library was generated by the immunoSEQ multiplex PCR assay. TCRdb provides this immuneACCESS table in a form limited to in-frame rearrangements. Some clones are lacking; in checked studies, under half of them reflect an unresolved V gene, and why the rest are absent is not known. A total of some 80,000 clones appear in this sample, around 90% of them only once. Roughly 5.2% of the sample is in the top ten clones. The sample here was PBMCs, taken around atezolizumab (anti-PD-L1) treatment. Every receptor here comes from a woman in her seventies with urothelial cancer.

The J gene is TRBJ2-2, the V gene TRBV2; tentative D call: TRBD1 (6 bases). The CDR3 covers 13 residues. CDR1 is SNHLY, CDR2 FYNNEI, per germline. V gave up 8 bases and J gave up 5 bases, with 12 bases separating them. The CDR3 is CASAGVWTGELFF. The CDR3 nucleotides are TGTGCCAGCGCAGGGGTTTGGACCGGGGAGCTGTTTTTT.

The rearrangement links TRBV12-2 to TRBJ2-2; TRBD2, the D gene given by the table, was not confirmed from the DNA. TRBV12-2 is deemed a pseudogene. CDR3 length equals 15 residues. DNA for the CDR3: TGTGCAAGTCGCTTGGGCGGGGCGGGCACCGGGGAGCTGTTTTTT. Its protein product is CASRLGGAGTGELFF.

V and J are TRBV27 and TRBJ1-1; TRBD1 matches at 8 bases. Losses at the gene ends were 4 bases for V and 6 bases for J; bases not matched to a gene: 10. Germline V CDR1 and CDR2: MNHEY, SMNVEV (reference sequence). The CDR3 length is 15 residues. CDR3 region: CASSSQQGARAEAFF. In nucleotides, the CDR3 is TGTGCCAGCAGTTCGCAGCAGGGGGCGAGGGCTGAAGCTTTCTTT.

CDR3 protein: CASSLGQNSGNTIYF. The CDR3 DNA is TGCGCCAGCAGCCTGGGACAGAATTCTGGAAACACCATATATTTT. This chain links TRBV5-1 with TRBJ1-3; 7 nucleotides align to TRBD1. The CDR3 is 15 amino acids. Germline V lookup: CDR1 SGHRS, CDR2 YFSETQ. J was trimmed by 1 base and V by 4 bases; bases with no gene match: 5.

In this sample, this clone turned up once. This chain uses TRBV19 with TRBJ1-5; 8 nucleotides agree with TRBD1. Germline loops: CDR1 LNHDA, CDR2 SQIVND (reference sequence). The CDR3 covers 18 residues. V was pared by 5 bases and J by 2 bases, with 14 bases of the junction left unmatched. CDR3: CASSDPITGGIGNQPQHF. The CDR3 nucleotides read TGTGCCAGTAGTGATCCAATTACAGGGGGGATCGGCAATCAGCCCCAGCATTTT. The complete variable domain, with remaining parts taken from reference TRBV19 and TRBJ1-5, reads DGGITQSPKYLFRKEGQNVTLSCEQNLNHDAMYWYRQDPGQGLRLIYYSQIVNDFQKGDIAEGYSVSREKKESFPLTVTSAQKNPTAFYLCASSDPITGGIGNQPQHFGDGTRLSIL.

The J gene is TRBJ2-3, the V gene TRBV28; 11 bases match TRBD2. The CDR3 length is 15 residues. The junction had 5 bases not matched to a gene; V was cut back by 5 bases and J by 4 bases. Germline-derived CDR1 and CDR2 are MDHEN and SYDVKM. The CDR3, as DNA: TGTGCCAGCAGTCCCCGACTAGCGGGACCAGATACGCAGTATTTT. Residues: CASSPRLAGPDTQYF.